This T cell receptor beta chain was recovered during a study of cytomegalovirus exposure and HLA in healthy donors. Trimming removed 0 bases at V and 2 bases at J, with 6 bases between. The CDR3 extends over 13 amino acids. Looked up from germline, CDR1 is SGHNT and CDR2 is YYREEE (reference sequence). 13 Jbeta primers and 60 Vbeta primers were used for the PCR. Using immunoSEQ multiplex PCR, the repertoire was profiled, and TCRdb retains in-frame clones only, with some absent. The sample lists approximately 150,000 clones; over 75% were seen once. The chain carries TRBV5-4 and TRBJ2-7; D gene uncertain. The source of this sequence is a human donor in good health. Sequenced material: PBMCs. CDR3 bases: TGTGCCAGCAGCTTGGGGAGTACCTACGAGCAGTACTTC. Its translation is CASSLGSTYEQYF.